This T cell receptor (beta chain) was found in a study of T cell responses to AZD1222 COVID-19 vaccine. Per the germline V gene, CDR1 is SEHNR and CDR2 is FQNEAQ (reference sequence). V gave up 4 bases and J gave up 3 bases; unmatched junction bases: 9. This CDR3 has 16 residues. Points from the study as a whole: Regions 160-218 and 743-854 held dominance among vaccine-associated CD4 TCRs, which spanned spike. A mostly white British donor set with more females was recruited, and clonal diversity was possibly underestimated.

Of note for this clone: What it binds is not known.

TCRdb keeps only in-frame clones here, not all; method: immunoSEQ multiplex PCR. The data hold some 86,000 clones, with 70% to 85% observed a single time. Here the sequenced sample was peripheral blood, taken on day 0 of AZD1222 vaccination. The chain couples TRBV7-9 to TRBJ1-5, with 7 bases fitting TRBD1. This clonotype was sampled from an adult in good health. CDR3 bases: TGTGCCAGCAGCTCACCTCGAGGGGGCAACAATCAGCCCCAGCATTTT. It yields the protein CASSSPRGGNNQPQHF.